This passage covers 14 T cell receptor beta chains from one sample sequenced in a study of breast tumors, draining lymph nodes, adjacent tissues. Each CDR3 protein gets one entry after TCRdb re-called the multiplex PCR reads with MiXCR. The sample has under 250,000 distinct CDR3 sequences, 32% seen once. Samples came from axillary lymph nodes draining the breast cancer. Sequencing was carried out using axillary lymph node tissue. The source of these receptors is a female donor with breast cancer. Some clones in this sample may be carry-over from other donors' samples.

This clonotype has at least ten counts. V is TRBV6-6 and J is TRBJ2-2, with a weak D call TRBD1 (5 bases). The CDR3 is 17 amino acids. V dropped 6 bases and J dropped 9 bases, with 26 bases sitting between them. Per germline, CDR1 MNHNY and CDR2 SVGAGI (reference sequence). For the CDR3, the DNA is TGTGCCAGCAGATCGAGGAATAGGACACAAAGGTGGCGGGAGCTGTTTTTT. Encoded protein: CASRSRNRTQRWRELFF.

Comments on this clonotype: Given the absence of the conserved phenylalanine or tryptophan at the CDR3 end, a read error is likely. The chain is built from TRBV7-2 and TRBJ1-6; D call uncertain. The CDR3 spans 14 residues. The germline V gene encodes CDR1 SGHTA and CDR2 FQGNSA. Trimming took 4 bases from V and 7 from J, leaving 11 bases between them. The CDR3 loop reads CASSSVVSNSPLHL. The CDR3, as DNA: TGTGCCAGCAGCTCAGTTGTGTCAAATTCACCCCTCCACCTT.

This chain connects TRBV7-2 to TRBJ1-3, with a weak D call TRBD1 (5 bases). V was trimmed by 1 base and J by 7 bases, leaving 5 bases between them. This CDR3 has 12 amino acids. CDR1 is SGHTA, CDR2 FQGNSA, per germline. CDR3 sequence reads: CASSLGQNTIYF. For the CDR3, the DNA is TGTGCCAGCAGCTTAGGACAGAACACCATATATTTT. Complete variable domain (other parts from reference TRBV7-2 and TRBJ1-3): GAGVSQSPSNKVTEKGKDVELRCDPISGHTALYWYRQSLGQGLEFLIYFQGNSAPDKSGLPSDRFSAERTGGSVSTLTIQRTQQEDSAVYLCASSLGQNTIYFGEGSWLTVV.

Note on this clonotype: It may be a read error: a sequence one base away is much more abundant. The gene calls are TRBV9 and TRBJ2-2, with 8 bases matching TRBD2. Germline V gene data show CDR1 as SGDLS and CDR2 as YYNGEE. CDR3 length: 16 amino acids. The CDR3 region has the DNA TGTGCCAGCAGCTCTTCAATAGCGGGGAACACCGGGGCGCTGTTTTTT. It codes for CASSSSIAGNTGALFF.

As concerns this clonotype: Possible read error: a much larger clone is one base away. The chain employs TRBV10-3 and TRBJ1-5; D not resolved. Germline assignment: CDR1 ENHRY and CDR2 SYGVKD. The CDR3 length is 14 residues. V lost 3 bases to trimming and J lost 8 bases, with 14 bases between them. The CDR3 nucleotides are TGTGCCATCAGTGAAGTGTGGGCCCTGGAGCCCCAGCATTTT. Translation gives CAISEVWALEPQHF.

A single count supports this clonotype. The chain combines TRBV29-1 with TRBJ2-1, with 9 bases that match TRBD2. V lost 3 bases, J lost 10 bases, and 16 bases stayed unmatched. CDR1 is SQVTM and CDR2 is ANQGSEA in the germline V gene. The length of the CDR3 is 16 residues. The CDR3: CSVEGLSRTSAEEQFF. The CDR3, as DNA: TGCAGCGTTGAGGGTCTTAGCCGGACTAGCGCCGAGGAGCAGTTCTTC.

Worth noting for this clonotype: A read error may produce the germline difference seen at one junction end. The rearrangement uses TRBV19 and TRBJ2-1; a weak D match, TRBD1 (6 bases). This CDR3 is built from 13 residues. CDR1 is LNHDA, CDR2 SQIVND, per germline (reference sequence). CDR3 sequence reads: CASRGVGGNQQFF. The CDR3 region has the DNA TGTGCCAGTAGGGGGGTTGGGGGCAATCAGCAGTTCTTC.

This clonotype was recorded many times. The genes are TRBV19 and TRBJ2-1; 8 bases are shared with TRBD1. CDR3 length equals 14 residues. J gave up 5 bases and V 6 bases, and 6 bases lay outside the gene matches. CDR1 is LNHDA and CDR2 is SQIVND in the germline V gene (reference sequence). The CDR3 DNA sequence: TGTGCCAGTAGAGTTGGACAGGGAGACAATGAGCAGTTCTTC. Translating it yields CASRVGQGDNEQFF. Using reference TRBV19 and TRBJ2-1 for the parts outside the CDR3, the full variable domain is DGGITQSPKYLFRKEGQNVTLSCEQNLNHDAMYWYRQDPGQGLRLIYYSQIVNDFQKGDIAEGYSVSREKKESFPLTVTSAQKNPTAFYLCASRVGQGDNEQFFGPGTRLTVL.

This clonotype was recorded at least ten times. The gene calls are TRBV7-9 and TRBJ1-2; D unresolved. CDR1 and CDR2 (germline): SEHNR, FQNEAQ (reference sequence). Between the trimmed V and J ends, which lost 0 bases and 4 bases, there was a span of 6 bases. CDR3 length: 13 amino acids. The CDR3 loop is CASSLAIGYGYTF. CDR3 DNA sequence: TGTGCCAGCAGCTTAGCCATAGGCTATGGCTACACCTTC.

At least ten counts were recorded for this clonotype. The chain joins TRBV20-1 to TRBJ2-3; D might be TRBD2 (7 bases). The CDR3 loop spans 13 amino acids. CDR1 and CDR2 (germline): DFQATT, SNEGSKA (reference sequence). V lost 7 bases and J lost 5, with 16 bases in between. Here the CDR3 reads CSGEGGAGDTQYF. CDR3 nucleotides: TGCAGTGGTGAGGGGGGGGCTGGAGATACGCAGTATTTT.

In this sample, this clonotype turned up a few times. The chain employs TRBV7-2 and TRBJ1-1; D perhaps matches TRBD1 (5 bases). V lost 5 bases and J lost 3, with 10 bases in between. Looked up from germline, CDR1 is SGHTA and CDR2 is FQGNSA. This CDR3 has 13 amino acids. The CDR3 spells CASSRDVHTEAFF. CDR3 DNA: TGTGCCAGCAGCAGGGACGTACACACTGAAGCTTTCTTT.

The chain uses TRBV7-8 and TRBJ2-3; TRBD2 aligns across 12 bases. Germline CDR1 SGHVS, CDR2 FQNEAQ. The CDR3 consists of 15 residues. The junction had 9 bases not matched to a gene; V was cut back by 7 bases and J by 7 bases. The CDR3 nucleotides are TGTGCCAGCAACCCTTCTAGCGGGAGGGGGAATACGCAGTATTTT. Its translation: CASNPSSGRGNTQYF.

This clonotype has ten or more counts. The rearrangement links TRBV20-1 to TRBJ2-3, with D possibly TRBD2 on 6 matching bases. The V and J ends lost 3 bases and 0 bases respectively, with 13 bases between them. This CDR3 has 15 amino acids. In germline, CDR1 is DFQATT, CDR2 SNEGSKA (reference sequence). CDR3 DNA: TGCAGTGCTAGGGGCGCGGGGTTTAGCACAGATACGCAGTATTTT. It translates to CSARGAGFSTDTQYF.

This clonotype appeared many times. This chain joins TRBV19 and TRBJ1-5; 8 bases are a match to TRBD1. V was pared by 4 bases and J by 4 bases, with 12 bases of the junction left unmatched. The CDR3 loop spans 17 amino acids. Per the germline V gene, CDR1 is LNHDA and CDR2 is SQIVND (reference sequence). Here the CDR3 reads CASSTQPLTGANQPQHF. The CDR3 region has the DNA TGTGCCAGTAGTACCCAACCCCTGACAGGGGCAAATCAGCCCCAGCATTTT.